The 14 T cell receptor beta chains listed next were all sequenced from one sample in a study of blood T cell repertoires in COVID-19 (TCRdb year 2020). Library prep was done by the immunoSEQ multiplex PCR assay. TCRdb limited this immuneACCESS table to in-frame rearrangements with V and J called. A share of clones is missing; checked studies link under half to unresolved V genes, and the rest is unexplained. For this sample the table gives hundreds of thousands of clones, of which 82% were detected only once. The ten largest clones add up to more than 4.5% of the sample. The material sequenced was peripheral blood. These receptors all stem from a woman of 80 years or more with active or convalescent COVID-19.

This clone was seen more than once but under ten times. The chain employs TRBV6-5 and TRBJ1-6; 9 positions agree with TRBD1. CDR1 and CDR2 (germline): MNHEY, SVGAGI. There are 15 residues in the CDR3. V shed 6 bases, J shed 7 bases, and the junction held 7 bases outside the gene matches. The CDR3 reads CASSRDRVGNSPLHF. The CDR3 bases are TGTGCCAGCAGCAGGGACAGGGTTGGCAATTCACCCCTCCACTTT.

This sequence joins TRBV2 and TRBJ1-2; D might be TRBD1 (6 bases). Trimming cost V 3 bases and J 10 bases, with 12 bases left between them. Germline CDR1 reads SNHLY; CDR2 reads FYNNEI. The CDR3 contains 12 residues. CDR3 in DNA: TGTGCCAGCAGTGAGGGCAGGGGTGACTACACCTTC. This translates into CASSEGRGDYTF.

The rearrangement links TRBV7-9 to TRBJ2-2, with D uncertain. V was pared by 0 bases and J by 0 bases, with 8 bases between. CDR1 and CDR2 (germline): SEHNR, FQNEAQ (reference sequence). The CDR3 contains 16 residues. The CDR3 bases are TGTGCCAGCAGCTTAGCCGAGTCCCCGAACACCGGGGAGCTGTTTTTT. This sequence encodes CASSLAESPNTGELFF. The full variable domain, in which reference TRBV7-9 and TRBJ2-2 provide the parts outside the CDR3, is DTGVSQNPRHKITKRGQNVTFRCDPISEHNRLYWYRQTLGQGPEFLTYFQNEAQLEKSRLLSDRFSAERPKGSFSTLEIQRTEQGDSAMYLCASSLAESPNTGELFFGEGSRLTVL.

The chain is built from TRBV19 and TRBJ2-1, with 8 bases aligning to TRBD1. Germline values: CDR1 LNHDA, CDR2 SQIVND (reference sequence). V lost 6 bases, J lost 4 bases, and 8 bases stayed unmatched. The CDR3 consists of 15 residues. The CDR3 sequence: CASRKDRVLYNEQFF. CDR3 bases: TGTGCCAGTAGGAAGGACAGGGTCTTGTACAATGAGCAGTTCTTC. The full variable domain, with the rest looked up from reference TRBV19 and TRBJ2-1, is DGGITQSPKYLFRKEGQNVTLSCEQNLNHDAMYWYRQDPGQGLRLIYYSQIVNDFQKGDIAEGYSVSREKKESFPLTVTSAQKNPTAFYLCASRKDRVLYNEQFFGPGTRLTVL.

The rearrangement joins TRBV9 to TRBJ1-6; D is perhaps TRBD1 (6 bases). V was trimmed by 6 bases and J by 7 bases, leaving 17 bases between them. The CDR3 is 15 residues long. Germline V gene data show CDR1 as SGDLS and CDR2 as YYNGEE. The CDR3 protein is CASTLGAGKNSPLHF. For the CDR3, the DNA is TGTGCCAGCACATTGGGGGCAGGGAAAAATTCACCCCTCCACTTT. Full variable domain (remainder filled in from reference TRBV9 and TRBJ1-6): DSGVTQTPKHLITATGQRVTLRCSPRSGDLSVYWYQQSLDQGLQFLIQYYNGEERAKGNILERFSAQQFPDLHSELNLSSLELGDSALYFCASTLGAGKNSPLHFGNGTRLTVT.

The rearrangement joins TRBV6-2 or TRBV6-3 to TRBJ1-5, with D perhaps TRBD1 (6 bases). Germline V lookup: CDR1 MNHEY, CDR2 SVGEGT. Trimming cost V 5 bases and J 1 base, with 15 bases left between them. The CDR3 contains 16 residues. CDR3 sequence reads: CASSQSGAVSNQPQHF. In nucleotides, the CDR3 is TGTGCCAGCAGTCAGTCAGGGGCTGTGAGCAATCAGCCCCAGCATTTT.

This clone was detected once. V gene TRBV11-3 combines with J gene TRBJ2-7; TRBD1 aligns across 7 bases. This CDR3 has 12 amino acids. Germline CDR1 is SGHNT and CDR2 is YENEEA. J gave up 7 bases and V 4 bases, and 4 bases lay outside the gene matches. CDR3: CASSYWGQEQYF. CDR3 DNA sequence: TGTGCCAGCAGCTACTGGGGACAGGAGCAGTACTTC.

The rearrangement uses TRBV28 and TRBJ2-4; 7 nucleotides agree with TRBD1. V shed 3 bases and J 1 base; nucleotides not matched to a gene: 3. Germline CDR1 and CDR2: MDHEN and SYDVKM. The CDR3 covers 15 residues. DNA of the CDR3: TGTGCCAGCAGTTTTTCCAGGGGGGCCAAAAACATTCAGTACTTC. Translation: CASSFSRGAKNIQYF.

The V gene is TRBV2, the J gene TRBJ1-6; D gene ambiguous. Trimming shortened V by 4 bases and J by 5 bases, and 15 bases separated the two germline ends. Germline values: CDR1 SNHLY, CDR2 FYNNEI. The CDR3 totals 16 residues. The CDR3 DNA reads as TGTGCCAGCAGTGCTCTTGGCCGCTCAAATAATTCACCCCTCCACTTT. Residues: CASSALGRSNNSPLHF.

The chain recombines TRBV11-1 with TRBJ1-1; D possibly corresponds to TRBD1 (5 bases). Germline lookup yields CDR1 SGHAT and CDR2 FQDESV (reference sequence). The CDR3 sequence is 14 residues long. The V and J ends lost 7 bases and 4 bases respectively, with 16 bases between them. The CDR3 DNA reads as TGTGCCAGCACCCCCCCGCGGCAGGGCACTGAAGCTTTCTTT. It codes for CASTPPRQGTEAFF.

The chain links TRBV16 to TRBJ1-1; D is uncertain. Trimming cost V 0 bases and J 1 base, with 6 bases left between them. The CDR3 runs 14 residues. Germline CDR1 and CDR2: KGHSY and FQNENV. The chain's CDR3 is CASSQSPRNTEAFF. The DNA for the CDR3 is TGTGCCAGCAGCCAATCTCCGAGGAACACTGAAGCTTTCTTT.

This clone was picked up one time. V usage is TRBV20-1 and J usage is TRBJ2-7; tentatively, D is TRBD1 (5 bases). Trimming shortened V by 6 bases and J by 3 bases, and 9 bases separated the two germline ends. This CDR3 is 11 amino acids long. The germline V gene encodes CDR1 DFQATT and CDR2 SNEGSKA (reference sequence). Here the CDR3 reads CSATTGYEQYF. CDR3 bases: TGCAGTGCCACCACAGGCTACGAGCAGTACTTC.

The V call is TRBV5-1, the J call TRBJ1-2; D is possibly TRBD1 (5 bases). This CDR3 has 14 amino acids. The V gene's germline CDR1 is SGHRS and CDR2 YFSETQ. V was pared by 0 bases and J by 4 bases, with 10 bases between. CDR3 sequence reads: CASSLGGRTYGYTF. CDR3 sequence (DNA): TGCGCCAGCAGCTTGGGGGGCCGGACCTATGGCTACACCTTC.

The J gene is TRBJ2-4, the V gene TRBV2, with TRBD2 matching 9 bases. Looked up from germline, CDR1 is SNHLY and CDR2 is FYNNEI. This CDR3 has 14 amino acids. With 6 bases clipped from V and 5 bases from J, the junction kept 5 bases outside the gene matches. CDR3 residues: CASSNQRGENIQYF. CDR3 sequence (DNA): TGTGCCAGCAGCAATCAGCGGGGGGAAAACATTCAGTACTTC. Using reference TRBV2 and TRBJ2-4 for the parts outside the CDR3, the full variable domain is EPEVTQTPSHQVTQMGQEVILRCVPISNHLYFYWYRQILGQKVEFLVSFYNNEISEKSEIFDDQFSVERPDGSNFTLKIRSTKLEDSAMYFCASSNQRGENIQYFGAGTRLSVL.